These 9 T cell receptor beta chains share one sample of origin, sequenced in a study of cytomegalovirus exposure and HLA in healthy donors. Primers for the PCR totalled 60 Vbeta and 13 Jbeta. Profiled with immunoSEQ multiplex PCR; TCRdb holds only in-frame clones, not every one. The sample holds 140,000 to 150,000 clones, 88% seen once. Sequencing was carried out using PBMCs. Receptors originate from a woman between 35 and 50 years old in good health and CMV-seronegative.

The gene calls are TRBV28 and TRBJ2-7, with 7 bases matching TRBD2. V was clipped by 3 bases and J by 2 bases; unmatched bases: 28. The CDR3 runs to 22 residues. Germline values: CDR1 MDHEN, CDR2 SYDVKM. CDR3 region: CASSFLHPRGAEASGPTYEQYF. CDR3 sequence (DNA): TGTGCCAGCAGTTTCCTTCACCCGCGGGGTGCGGAGGCTAGCGGCCCTACCTACGAGCAGTACTTC.

V is TRBV28 and J is TRBJ2-2; 8 nucleotides line up with TRBD1. Germline assignment: CDR1 MDHEN and CDR2 SYDVKM. With V trimmed by 7 bases and J by 2 bases, 12 bases remained unmatched. CDR3 length: 17 residues. CDR3 DNA: TGTGCCAGCATCGCCGCAGGGGCAGGGGGCAACACCGGGGAGCTGTTTTTT. This sequence encodes CASIAAGAGGNTGELFF. Combining the CDR3 with reference TRBV28 and TRBJ2-2 gives the whole variable domain DVKVTQSSRYLVKRTGEKVFLECVQDMDHENMFWYRQDPGLGLRLIYFSYDVKMKEKGDIPEGYSVSREKKERFSLILESASTNQTSMYLCASIAAGAGGNTGELFFGEGSRLTVL.

The chain is built from TRBV11-3 and TRBJ2-1; 7 nucleotides match TRBD2. The V gene's germline CDR1 is SGHNT and CDR2 YENEEA. J gave up 3 bases and V 2 bases, and 4 bases lay outside the gene matches. This CDR3 spans 15 amino acids. Written as DNA, the CDR3 is TGTGCCAGCAGCTTAAACGCGGGAGTCTACAATGAGCAGTTCTTC. As protein: CASSLNAGVYNEQFF.

The CDR3 is CASSLGDSGNTIYF. The CDR3 coding sequence is TGCGCCAGCAGCTTAGGGGACTCTGGAAACACCATATATTTT. The genes are TRBV5-1 and TRBJ1-3; TRBD1 might be the D (5 bases). The CDR3 has 14 residues. The V end lost 2 bases, the J end lost 0 bases, and 6 bases lay between the germline ends. CDR1 and CDR2 (germline): SGHRS, YFSETQ.

The chain couples TRBV5-1 to TRBJ2-1; D gene ambiguous. The CDR3 is 14 residues long. Germline-derived CDR1 and CDR2 are SGHRS and YFSETQ. V lost 7 bases and J 2 bases, leaving 13 bases between the germline ends. The CDR3 sequence is CASGRSIPYNEQFF. The CDR3 bases are TGCGCCAGCGGCAGGTCCATTCCCTACAATGAGCAGTTCTTC.

J is TRBJ1-2 and V is TRBV7-8; no firm D call. Trimming shortened V by 3 bases and J by 4 bases, and 9 bases separated the two germline ends. This CDR3 spans 13 amino acids. CDR1 and CDR2 (germline): SGHVS, FQNEAQ. CDR3 DNA: TGTGCCAGCAGCTTCGGGAACTTCTATGGCTACACCTTC. It encodes CASSFGNFYGYTF.

The gene calls are TRBV10-3 and TRBJ2-3; D is possibly TRBD2 (5 bases). Per the germline V gene, CDR1 is ENHRY and CDR2 is SYGVKD. V lost 4 bases and J 6 bases, leaving 8 bases between the germline ends. The CDR3 is 12 residues long. In DNA, the CDR3 is TGTGCCATCAGTGTGGAGGTGGATACGCAGTATTTT. Its protein product is CAISVEVDTQYF.

The chain joins TRBV15 to TRBJ2-7, with TRBD2 as a possible D gene (5 bases). Germline CDR1 LNHNV, CDR2 YYDKDF (reference sequence). V lost 0 bases and J 2 bases, leaving 8 bases between the germline ends. The CDR3 is made up of 14 amino acids. This chain's CDR3 is CATSRETAAYEQYF. Here the CDR3 DNA reads TGTGCCACCAGCAGAGAAACAGCGGCCTACGAGCAGTACTTC.

The gene calls are TRBV27 and TRBJ1-2, with D maybe TRBD1 (6 bases). V lost 4 bases to trimming and J lost 2 bases, with 14 bases between them. Germline V gene sequence: CDR1 MNHEY, CDR2 SMNVEV (reference sequence). CDR3 size: 15 residues. This chain's CDR3 is CASSSPGDGNYGYTF. DNA for the CDR3: TGTGCCAGCAGTTCGCCAGGGGACGGGAACTATGGCTACACCTTC.